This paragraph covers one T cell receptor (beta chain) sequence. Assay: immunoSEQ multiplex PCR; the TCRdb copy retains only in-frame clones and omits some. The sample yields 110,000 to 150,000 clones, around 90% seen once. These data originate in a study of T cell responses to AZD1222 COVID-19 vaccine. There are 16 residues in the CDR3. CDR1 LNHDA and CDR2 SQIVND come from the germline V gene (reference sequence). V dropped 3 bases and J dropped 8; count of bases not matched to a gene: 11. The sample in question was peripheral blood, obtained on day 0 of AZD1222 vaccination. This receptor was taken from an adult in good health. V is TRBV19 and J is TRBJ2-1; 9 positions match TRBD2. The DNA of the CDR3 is TGTGCCAGTAGTATGGCCGGGCGGGAGGGCCGGTATGAGCAGTTCTTC. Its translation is CASSMAGREGRYEQFF.